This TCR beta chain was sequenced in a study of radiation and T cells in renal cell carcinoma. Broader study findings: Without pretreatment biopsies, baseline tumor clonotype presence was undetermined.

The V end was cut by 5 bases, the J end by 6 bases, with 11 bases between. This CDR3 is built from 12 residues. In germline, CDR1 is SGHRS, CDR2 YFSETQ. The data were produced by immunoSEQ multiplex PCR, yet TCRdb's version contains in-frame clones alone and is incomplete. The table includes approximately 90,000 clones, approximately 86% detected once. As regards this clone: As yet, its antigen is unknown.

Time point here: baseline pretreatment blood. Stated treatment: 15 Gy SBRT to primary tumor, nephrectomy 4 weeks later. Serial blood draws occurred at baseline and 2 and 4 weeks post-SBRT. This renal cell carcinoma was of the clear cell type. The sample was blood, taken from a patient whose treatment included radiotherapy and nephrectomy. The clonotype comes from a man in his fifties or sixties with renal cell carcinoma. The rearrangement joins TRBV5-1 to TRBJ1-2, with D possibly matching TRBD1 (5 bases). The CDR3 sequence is CASSLRGDGYTF. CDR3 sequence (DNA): TGCGCCAGCAGTCTTCGGGGGGATGGCTACACCTTC.